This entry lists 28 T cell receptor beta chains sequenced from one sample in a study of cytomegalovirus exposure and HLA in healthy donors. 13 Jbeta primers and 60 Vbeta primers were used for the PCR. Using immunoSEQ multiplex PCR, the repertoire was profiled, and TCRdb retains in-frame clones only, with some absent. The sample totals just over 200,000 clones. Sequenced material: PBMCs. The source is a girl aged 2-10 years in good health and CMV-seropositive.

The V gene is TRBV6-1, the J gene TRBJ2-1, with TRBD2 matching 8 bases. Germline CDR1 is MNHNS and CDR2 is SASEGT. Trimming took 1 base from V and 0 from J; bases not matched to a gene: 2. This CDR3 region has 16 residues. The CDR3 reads CASSEVLAGSYNEQFF. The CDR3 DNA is TGTGCCAGCAGTGAAGTCCTAGCGGGCTCCTACAATGAGCAGTTCTTC.

The CDR3 DNA follows: TGCGCCAGCAGTCGAGGGCCCGGTAATGAGCAGTTCTTC. Amino acid sequence: CASSRGPGNEQFF. V usage is TRBV23-1 and J usage is TRBJ2-1; D is perhaps TRBD2 (5 bases). TRBV23-1 is an ORF, with its function uncertain. V lost 4 bases, J lost 7 bases, and 11 bases lay in between. This CDR3 has 13 amino acids.

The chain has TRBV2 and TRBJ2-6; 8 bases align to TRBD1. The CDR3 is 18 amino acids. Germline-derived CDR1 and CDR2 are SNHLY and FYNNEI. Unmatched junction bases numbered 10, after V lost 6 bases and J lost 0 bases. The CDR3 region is CASSGWTGLSSGANVLTF. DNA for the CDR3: TGTGCCAGCAGCGGATGGACAGGGCTGAGCTCTGGGGCCAACGTCCTGACTTTC.

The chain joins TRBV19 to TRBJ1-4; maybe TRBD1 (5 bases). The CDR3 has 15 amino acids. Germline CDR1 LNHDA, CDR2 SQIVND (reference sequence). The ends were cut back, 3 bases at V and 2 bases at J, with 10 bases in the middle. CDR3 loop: CASSISAGTNEKLFF. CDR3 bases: TGTGCCAGTAGTATTTCGGCAGGGACTAATGAAAAACTGTTTTTT.

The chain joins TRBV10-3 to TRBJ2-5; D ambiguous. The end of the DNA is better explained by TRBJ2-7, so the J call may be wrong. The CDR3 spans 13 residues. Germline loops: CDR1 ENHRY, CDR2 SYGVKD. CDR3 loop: CAISDLGGYEQYF. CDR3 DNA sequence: TGTGCCATCAGTGACCTTGGCGGCTACGAGCAGTACTTC.

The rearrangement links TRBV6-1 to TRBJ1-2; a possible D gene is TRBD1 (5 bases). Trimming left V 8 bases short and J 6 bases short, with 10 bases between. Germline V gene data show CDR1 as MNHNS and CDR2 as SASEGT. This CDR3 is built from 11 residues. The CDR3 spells CASDRGDGYTF. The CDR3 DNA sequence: TGTGCCAGCGACAGAGGAGATGGCTACACCTTC.

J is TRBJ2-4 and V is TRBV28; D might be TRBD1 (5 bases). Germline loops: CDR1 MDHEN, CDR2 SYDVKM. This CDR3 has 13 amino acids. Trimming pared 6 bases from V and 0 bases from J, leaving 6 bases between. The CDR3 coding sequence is TGTGCCAGCAGGGGGCTAGCCAAAAACATTCAGTACTTC. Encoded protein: CASRGLAKNIQYF.

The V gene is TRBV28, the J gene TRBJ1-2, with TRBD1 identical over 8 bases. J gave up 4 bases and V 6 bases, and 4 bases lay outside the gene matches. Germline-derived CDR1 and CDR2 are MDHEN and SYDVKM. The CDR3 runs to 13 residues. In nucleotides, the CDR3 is TGTGCCAGCAGGTTAACAGGGGGCTATGGCTACACCTTC. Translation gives CASRLTGGYGYTF.

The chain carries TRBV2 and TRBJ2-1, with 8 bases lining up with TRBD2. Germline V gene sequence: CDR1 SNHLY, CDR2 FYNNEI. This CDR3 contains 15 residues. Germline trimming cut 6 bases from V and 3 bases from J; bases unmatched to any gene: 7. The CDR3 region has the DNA TGTGCCAGCAGAGGGACTAGTAAGGGCTACAATGAGCAGTTCTTC. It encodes CASRGTSKGYNEQFF.

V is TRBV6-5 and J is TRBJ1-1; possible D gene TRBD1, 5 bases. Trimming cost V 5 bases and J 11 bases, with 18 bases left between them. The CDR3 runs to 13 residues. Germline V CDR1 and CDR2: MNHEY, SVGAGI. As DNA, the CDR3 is TGTGCCAGCAGTCTATTACGGGGGAGGGAGGCTTTCTTT. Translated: CASSLLRGREAFF.

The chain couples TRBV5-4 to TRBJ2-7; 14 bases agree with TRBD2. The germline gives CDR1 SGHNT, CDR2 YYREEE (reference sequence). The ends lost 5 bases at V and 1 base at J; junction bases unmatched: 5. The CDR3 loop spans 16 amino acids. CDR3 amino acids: CASSQTSGRGSYEQYF. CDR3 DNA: TGTGCCAGCAGTCAGACTAGCGGGAGGGGGTCCTACGAGCAGTACTTC.

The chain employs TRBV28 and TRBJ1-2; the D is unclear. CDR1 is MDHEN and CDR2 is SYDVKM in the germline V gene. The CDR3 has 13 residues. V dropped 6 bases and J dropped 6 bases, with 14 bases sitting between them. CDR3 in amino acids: CASSRKWAHGYTF. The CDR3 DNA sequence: TGTGCCAGCAGCAGGAAGTGGGCGCATGGCTACACCTTC.

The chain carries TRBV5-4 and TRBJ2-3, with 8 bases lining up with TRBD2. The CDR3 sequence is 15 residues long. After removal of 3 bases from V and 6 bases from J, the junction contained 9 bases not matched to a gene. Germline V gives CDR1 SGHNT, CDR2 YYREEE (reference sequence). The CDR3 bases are TGTGCCAGCAGCTCGGGAGGGCTAAAACCGGATACGCAGTATTTT. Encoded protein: CASSSGGLKPDTQYF. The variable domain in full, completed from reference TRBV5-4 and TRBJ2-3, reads ETGVTQSPTHLIKTRGQQVTLRCSSQSGHNTVSWYQQALGQGPQFIFQYYREEENGRGNFPPRFSGLQFPNYSSELNVNALELDDSALYLCASSSGGLKPDTQYFGPGTRLTVL.

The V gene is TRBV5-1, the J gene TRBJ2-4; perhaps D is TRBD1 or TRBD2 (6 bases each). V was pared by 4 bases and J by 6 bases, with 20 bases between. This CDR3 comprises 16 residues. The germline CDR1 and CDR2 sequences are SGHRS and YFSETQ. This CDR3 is CASSLEGDLAVNIQYF. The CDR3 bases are TGCGCCAGCAGCCTGGAGGGGGACCTGGCCGTAAACATTCAGTACTTC.

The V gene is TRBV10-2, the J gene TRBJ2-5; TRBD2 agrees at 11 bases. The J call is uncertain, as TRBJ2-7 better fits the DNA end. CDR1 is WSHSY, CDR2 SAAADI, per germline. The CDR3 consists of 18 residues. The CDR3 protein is CASSLSGRAEVPSYEQYF. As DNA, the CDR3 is TGCGCCAGCAGCCTTAGCGGGAGGGCCGAGGTGCCCTCCTACGAGCAGTACTTC.

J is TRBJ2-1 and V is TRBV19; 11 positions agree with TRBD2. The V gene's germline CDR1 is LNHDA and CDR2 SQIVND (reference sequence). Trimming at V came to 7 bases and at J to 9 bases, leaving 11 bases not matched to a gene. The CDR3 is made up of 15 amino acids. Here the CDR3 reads CASKRGTSGTREQFF. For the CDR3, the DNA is TGTGCCAGTAAAAGAGGGACTAGCGGCACCCGTGAGCAGTTCTTC.

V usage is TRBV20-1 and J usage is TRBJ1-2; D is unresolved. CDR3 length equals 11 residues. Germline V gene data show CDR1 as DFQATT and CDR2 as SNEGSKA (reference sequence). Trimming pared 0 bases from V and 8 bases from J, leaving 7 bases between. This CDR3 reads CSAREYGGYTF. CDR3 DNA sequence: TGCAGTGCTAGAGAGTATGGCGGCTACACCTTC.

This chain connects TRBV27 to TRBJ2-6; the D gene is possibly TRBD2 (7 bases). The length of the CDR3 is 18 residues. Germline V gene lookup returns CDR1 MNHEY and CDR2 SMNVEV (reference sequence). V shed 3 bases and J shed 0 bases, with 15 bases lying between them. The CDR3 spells CASSFGGGPLSGANVLTF. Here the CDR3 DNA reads TGTGCCAGCAGTTTTGGGGGGGGCCCCCTCTCTGGGGCCAACGTCCTGACTTTC.

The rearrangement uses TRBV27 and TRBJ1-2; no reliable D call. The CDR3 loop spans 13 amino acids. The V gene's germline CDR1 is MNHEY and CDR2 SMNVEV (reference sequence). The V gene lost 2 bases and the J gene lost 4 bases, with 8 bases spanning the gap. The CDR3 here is CASSLKSGYGYTF. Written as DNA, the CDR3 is TGTGCCAGCAGTTTAAAGTCCGGCTATGGCTACACCTTC.

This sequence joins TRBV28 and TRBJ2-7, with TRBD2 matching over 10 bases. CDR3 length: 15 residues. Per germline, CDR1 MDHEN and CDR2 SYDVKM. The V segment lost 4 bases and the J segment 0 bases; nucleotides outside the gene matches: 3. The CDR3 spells CASSYSGRSSYEQYF. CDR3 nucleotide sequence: TGTGCCAGCAGTTATAGCGGGAGGAGCTCCTACGAGCAGTACTTC.

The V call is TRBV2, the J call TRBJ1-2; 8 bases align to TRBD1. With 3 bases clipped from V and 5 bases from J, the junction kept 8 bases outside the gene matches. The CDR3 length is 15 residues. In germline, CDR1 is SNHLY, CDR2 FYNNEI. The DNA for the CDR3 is TGTGCCAGCAGTGAGGAAGGACAGGGCATATATGGCTACACCTTC. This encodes CASSEEGQGIYGYTF.

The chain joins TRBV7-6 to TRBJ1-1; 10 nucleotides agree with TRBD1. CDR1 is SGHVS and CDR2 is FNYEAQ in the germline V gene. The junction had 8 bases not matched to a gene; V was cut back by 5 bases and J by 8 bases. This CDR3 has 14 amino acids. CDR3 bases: TGTGCCAGCAGCGCGCGCCCGGACAGGGGGGAAGCTTTCTTT. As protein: CASSARPDRGEAFF.

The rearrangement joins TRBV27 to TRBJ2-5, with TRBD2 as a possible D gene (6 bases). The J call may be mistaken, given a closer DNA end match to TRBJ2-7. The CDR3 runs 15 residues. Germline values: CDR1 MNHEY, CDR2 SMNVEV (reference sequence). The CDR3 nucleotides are TGTGCCAGCAGTTTCGAAGCGGGCCAAACCTACGAGCAGTACTTC. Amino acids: CASSFEAGQTYEQYF.

The CDR3 sequence: CASSVDRGSGSYEQYF. In DNA, the CDR3 is TGTGCCAGCAGTGTCGACAGGGGAAGTGGCTCATACGAGCAGTACTTC. V gene TRBV27 combines with J gene TRBJ2-7; 8 positions match TRBD1. V shed 5 bases and J 4 bases; nucleotides not matched to a gene: 13. This CDR3 contains 16 residues. Germline V gene data show CDR1 as MNHEY and CDR2 as SMNVEV (reference sequence).

CDR3 in amino acids: CASSQELGDRYPTNEKLFF. CDR3 DNA sequence: TGCGCCAGCAGCCAAGAACTAGGGGACAGGTACCCAACTAATGAAAAACTGTTTTTT. The gene calls are TRBV4-1 and TRBJ1-4; 8 bases align to TRBD1. Germline V CDR1 and CDR2: MGHRA, YSYEKL. With 0 bases clipped from V and 0 bases from J, the junction kept 9 bases outside the gene matches. The CDR3 contains 19 residues.

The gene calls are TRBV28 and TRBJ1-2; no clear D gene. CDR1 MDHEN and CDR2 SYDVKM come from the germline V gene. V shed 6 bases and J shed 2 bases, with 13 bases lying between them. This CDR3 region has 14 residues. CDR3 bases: TGTGCCAGCAGGGCCAGCGGGCAGAACTATGGCTACACCTTC. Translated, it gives CASRASGQNYGYTF.

As DNA, the CDR3 is TGCGCCAGCAGCCGGGGACAGGGTGGCTCCTACAATGAGCAGTTCTTC. Amino acid sequence: CASSRGQGGSYNEQFF. This chain links TRBV5-1 with TRBJ2-1, with 9 bases aligning to TRBD1. With 4 bases clipped from V and 0 bases from J, the junction kept 5 bases outside the gene matches. This CDR3 has 16 amino acids. Germline V CDR1 and CDR2: SGHRS, YFSETQ.

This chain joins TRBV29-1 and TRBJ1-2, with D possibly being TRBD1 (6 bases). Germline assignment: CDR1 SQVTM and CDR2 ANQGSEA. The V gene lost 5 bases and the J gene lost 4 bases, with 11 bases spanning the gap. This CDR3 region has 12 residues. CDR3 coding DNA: TGCAGCGTTTTCGTACAGGGCTATGGCTACACCTTC. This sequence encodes CSVFVQGYGYTF.